The rows below give T cell receptor beta chains drawn from one sample of a study of cytomegalovirus exposure and HLA in healthy donors. Here immunoSEQ multiplex PCR was the method, and the copy in TCRdb shows in-frame clones only, minus some. The sample lists around 300,000 clones, 88% seen once, with around 0.88% in the top ten. Sequencing was carried out using PBMCs. These TCRs come from a man younger than 45 in good health and CMV-seronegative. Both conserved end residues are part of each CDR3. A D gene is named only where the DNA matches it firmly. Expanded clones are given a class, and other clones once, few, many or no size at all.

length: 14; V: TRBV7-6; D: TRBD1; J: TRBJ2-1; size: .; DNA: TGTGCCAGCAGCGTGGGACAGGGGGCCGGGGAGCAGTTCTTC; CDR3: CASSVGQGAGEQFF
length: 15; V: TRBV30; D: .; J: TRBJ1-1; size: .; DNA: TGTGCCTGGAGGGATTTATGGGGAGTGAACACTGAAGCTTTCTTT; CDR3: CAWRDLWGVNTEAFF
length: 16; V: TRBV5-5; D: TRBD1; J: TRBJ1-2; size: .; DNA: TGTGCCAGCAGCTTGTCGGGCATAAGGGACAGGGAGTCTAACACCTTC; CDR3: CASSLSGIRDRESNTF
length: 17; V: TRBV5-6; D: TRBD2; J: TRBJ2-3; size: .; DNA: TGTGCCAGCAGCTCTCTCAACCTAGCGGGGGTGGGAGATACGCAGTATTTT; CDR3: CASSSLNLAGVGDTQYF
length: 15; V: TRBV4-1; D: .; J: TRBJ1-5; size: .; DNA: TGCGCCAGCAGCCGACTCCCGATGGGTAATCAGCCCCAGCATTTT; CDR3: CASSRLPMGNQPQHF
length: 13; V: TRBV7-9; D: TRBD1; J: TRBJ1-4; size: once; DNA: TGTGCCAGCAGCAGAGGACAGGCTGAAAAACTGTTTTTT; CDR3: CASSRGQAEKLFF
length: 13; V: TRBV6-4; D: .; J: TRBJ1-1; size: .; DNA: TGTGCCAGCAGCCCTCAGATGAACACTGAAGCTTTCTTT; CDR3: CASSPQMNTEAFF
length: 16; V: TRBV4-2; D: TRBD2; J: TRBJ2-5; size: .; DNA: TGTGCCAGCAGCCAAGGCGGTTCGGGGGGACAAGAGACCCAGTACTTC; CDR3: CASSQGGSGGQETQYF
length: 17; V: TRBV12-5; D: .; J: TRBJ2-6; size: .; DNA: TGTGCTAGTGGTTTGGCCTGGGCAAACTCTGGGGCCAACGTCCTGACTTTC; CDR3: CASGLAWANSGANVLTF
length: 12; V: TRBV29-1; D: TRBD1; J: TRBJ1-2; size: .; DNA: TGCAGTTCCGAAGACAGGGCGGGCGGCTACACCTTC; CDR3: CSSEDRAGGYTF
length: 12; V: TRBV5-6; D: .; J: TRBJ1-2; size: few; DNA: TGTGCCAGCAGCTTGGTGGACAGCCGTCACACCTTC; CDR3: CASSLVDSRHTF
length: 14; V: TRBV2; D: TRBD1; J: TRBJ1-5; size: .; DNA: TGTGCCAGCAGCAATACAGGGGGCAATCAGCCCCAGCATTTT; CDR3: CASSNTGGNQPQHF
length: 15; V: TRBV19; D: TRBD1; J: TRBJ1-3; size: .; DNA: TGTGCCACTCAGGGGGCATGGGGCTCTGGAAACACCATATATTTT; CDR3: CATQGAWGSGNTIYF
length: 12; V: TRBV6-4; D: TRBD2; J: TRBJ2-5; size: .; DNA: TGTGCCAGCCGGGGGGGGTCAGAGACCCAGTACTTC; CDR3: CASRGGSETQYF
length: 20; V: TRBV27; D: TRBD2; J: TRBJ2-3; size: .; DNA: TGTGCCAGCAGTTTATTGCGAGGACTAGCGGGGGGTGACCTCACAGATACGCAGTATTTT; CDR3: CASSLLRGLAGGDLTDTQYF
length: 16; V: TRBV25-1; D: TRBD2; J: TRBJ2-3; size: .; DNA: TGTGCCAGCAGTGTAAGTCCTAGCGGGGCCACAGATACGCAGTATTTT; CDR3: CASSVSPSGATDTQYF
length: 15; V: TRBV19; D: TRBD1; J: TRBJ2-5; size: .; DNA: TGTGCCAGTAGTATCGGGCAGGGGGTATGGGAGACCCAGTACTTC; CDR3: CASSIGQGVWETQYF
length: 15; V: TRBV7-9; D: TRBD1; J: TRBJ2-7; size: .; DNA: TGTGCCAGCAGCTTCAGGGACAGGGCTGGCTACGAGCAGTACTTC; CDR3: CASSFRDRAGYEQYF
length: 14; V: TRBV5-1; D: .; J: TRBJ2-7; size: .; DNA: TGCGCCAGCAGCTTTGATGGGCCTCGCTACGAGCAGTACTTC; CDR3: CASSFDGPRYEQYF
length: 13; V: TRBV18; D: .; J: TRBJ2-5; size: .; DNA: TGTGCCAGCTCACCAACACGCCAAGAGACCCAGTACTTC; CDR3: CASSPTRQETQYF
length: 13; V: TRBV7-9; D: .; J: TRBJ1-4; size: once; DNA: TGTGCCAGCACTTACGGATACTACGACGGACTGTTTTTT; CDR3: CASTYGYYDGLFF
length: 15; V: TRBV10-1; D: TRBD1; J: TRBJ2-2; size: .; DNA: TGCGCCAACAACCCGGGACAGGGGGCCACCGGGGAGCTGTTTTTT; CDR3: CANNPGQGATGELFF
length: 16; V: TRBV9; D: .; J: TRBJ1-1; size: .; DNA: TGTGCCAGCAGCCCCCTTCTCCCAGGGTTTGACACTGAAGCTTTCTTT; CDR3: CASSPLLPGFDTEAFF
length: 15; V: TRBV6-4; D: TRBD2; J: TRBJ2-3; size: .; DNA: TGTGCCAGCAGTGACCGGGGGGGCCGGCCAGATACGCAGTATTTT; CDR3: CASSDRGGRPDTQYF
length: 12; V: TRBV6-1; D: .; J: TRBJ2-7; size: .; DNA: TGTGCCAGCAAACAAGGGAGATACGAGCAGTACTTC; CDR3: CASKQGRYEQYF
length: 16; V: TRBV5-1; D: TRBD1; J: TRBJ2-2; size: .; DNA: TGCGCCAGCAGCTCGTACGGGACAGCTAACACCGGGGAGCTGTTTTTT; CDR3: CASSSYGTANTGELFF
length: 16; V: TRBV29-1; D: TRBD2; J: TRBJ2-1; size: .; DNA: TGCAGCGTTGTAACTAGCGGGGGGGCGATCCACAATGAGCAGTTCTTC; CDR3: CSVVTSGGAIHNEQFF
length: 16; V: TRBV5-1; D: .; J: TRBJ2-2; size: .; DNA: TGCGCCAGCAGCTTGACGGCGGGTGTTAACACCGGGGAGCTGTTTTTT; CDR3: CASSLTAGVNTGELFF